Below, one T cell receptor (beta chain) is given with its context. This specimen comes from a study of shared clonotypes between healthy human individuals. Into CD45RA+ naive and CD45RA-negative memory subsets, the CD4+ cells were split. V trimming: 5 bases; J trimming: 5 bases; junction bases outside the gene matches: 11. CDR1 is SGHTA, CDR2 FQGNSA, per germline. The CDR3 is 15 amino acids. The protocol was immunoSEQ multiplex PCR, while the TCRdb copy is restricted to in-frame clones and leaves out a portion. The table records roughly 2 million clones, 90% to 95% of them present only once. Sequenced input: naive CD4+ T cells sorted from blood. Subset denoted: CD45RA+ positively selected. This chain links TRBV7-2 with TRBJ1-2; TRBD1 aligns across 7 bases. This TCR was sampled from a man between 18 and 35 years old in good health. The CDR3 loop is CASSPKGQNLYGYTF. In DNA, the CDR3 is TGTGCCAGCAGCCCAAAGGGACAGAACCTTTATGGCTACACCTTC.